These 20 T cell receptor beta chains originate from one sample sequenced in a study of blood T cell repertoires in COVID-19. Using immunoSEQ multiplex PCR, the repertoire was profiled, and TCRdb retains in-frame clones only, with some absent. The sample records over 90,000 clones, about 87% being singletons. Sequencing input: peripheral blood. These receptors were taken from a human donor in a cohort sampled during active COVID-19.

The gene calls are TRBV6-4 and TRBJ1-1; D may be TRBD1 (6 bases). Trimming left V 6 bases short and J 4 bases short, with 12 bases between. Looked up from germline, CDR1 is MRHNA and CDR2 is SNTAGT. CDR3 length equals 13 residues. Here the CDR3 DNA reads TGTGCCAGCAGCAGGGAAGGGGGCACTGAAGCTTTCTTT. Amino acid sequence: CASSREGGTEAFF.

This clone was seen only a few times. The V and J genes are TRBV28 and TRBJ1-2; unclear D gene. Looked up from germline, CDR1 is MDHEN and CDR2 is SYDVKM. This CDR3 contains 13 residues. V dropped 4 bases and J dropped 4 bases, with 10 bases sitting between them. In DNA form, the CDR3 reads TGTGCCAGCAGTTCCGGACTCAGCTATGGCTACACCTTC. It translates to CASSSGLSYGYTF.

This chain uses TRBV7-8 with TRBJ1-1, with D uncertain. V shed 1 base and J shed 1 base, with 7 bases lying between them. This CDR3 contains 14 residues. Per the germline V gene, CDR1 is SGHVS and CDR2 is FQNEAQ. The CDR3 DNA is TGTGCCAGCAGCTTAGGACGGAGGAACACTGAAGCTTTCTTT. This codes for CASSLGRRNTEAFF. Looking up the rest from reference TRBV7-8 and TRBJ1-1 gives the full variable domain: GAGVSQSPRYKVAKRGQDVALRCDPISGHVSLFWYQQALGQGPEFLTYFQNEAQLDKSGLPSDRFFAERPEGSVSTLKIQRTQQEDSAVYLCASSLGRRNTEAFFGQGTRLTVV.

The chain carries TRBV7-2 and TRBJ2-7, with D hard to call. The CDR3 sequence is 13 residues long. The ends were cut back, 5 bases at V and 4 bases at J, with 12 bases in the middle. CDR1 and CDR2 (germline): SGHTA, FQGNSA. This CDR3 reads CASSLARSYEQYF. The CDR3 coding sequence is TGTGCCAGCAGCCTCGCCCGGAGTTACGAGCAGTACTTC.

The CDR3 DNA follows: TGTGCCAGCAGGGTAGGGAGCTCCTACAATGAGCAGTTCTTC. Its protein is CASRVGSSYNEQFF. The chain combines TRBV27 with TRBJ2-1; a possible D gene is TRBD2 (5 bases). Trimming shortened V by 6 bases and J by 0 bases, and 9 bases separated the two germline ends. The CDR3 has 14 residues. Looked up from germline, CDR1 is MNHEY and CDR2 is SMNVEV (reference sequence).

This clone has a single count. The gene calls are TRBV4-3 and TRBJ2-5, with D possibly TRBD1 on 6 matching bases. Germline V CDR1 and CDR2: LGHNA, YSLEER. This CDR3 spans 15 amino acids. The ends were cut back, 0 bases at V and 5 bases at J, with 13 bases in the middle. CDR3 loop: CASSQDQGQAETQYF. In nucleotides, the CDR3 is TGCGCCAGCAGCCAAGACCAGGGGCAAGCGGAGACCCAGTACTTC.

V usage is TRBV5-1 and J usage is TRBJ2-1; tentative D call: TRBD1 (5 bases). Looked up from germline, CDR1 is SGHRS and CDR2 is YFSETQ. The CDR3 consists of 14 residues. Trimming stripped 0 bases from V and 10 bases from J, with 14 bases between. The CDR3 coding sequence is TGCGCCAGCAGCTTGGCCGGTAAGGGGCGGGAGCAGTTCTTC. Its protein product is CASSLAGKGREQFF.

In this sample, this clone turned up once. The chain joins TRBV5-1 to TRBJ1-3, with 7 bases that match TRBD1. CDR1 and CDR2 from the germline V gene are SGHRS and YFSETQ. CDR3 length: 16 amino acids. Trimming removed 0 bases from V and 4 bases from J; junction bases left unmatched: 7. CDR3 amino acids: CASSLGTGAFGNTIYF. DNA of the CDR3: TGCGCCAGCAGCTTGGGAACAGGGGCTTTCGGAAACACCATATATTTT.

The chain carries TRBV16 and TRBJ1-4, with no clear D. The CDR3 totals 13 residues. Trimming pared 4 bases from V and 4 bases from J, leaving 7 bases between. Germline-derived CDR1 and CDR2 are KGHSY and FQNENV. The CDR3 DNA sequence: TGTGCCAGCAGCCGAGGGAATAATGAAAAACTGTTTTTT. This translates into CASSRGNNEKLFF. Drawing the rest from reference TRBV16 and TRBJ1-4, the complete variable domain is GEEVAQTPKHLVRGEGQKAKLYCAPIKGHSYVFWYQQVLKNEFKFLISFQNENVFDETGMPKERFSAKCLPNSPCSLEIQATKLEDSAVYFCASSRGNNEKLFFGSGTQLSVL.

CDR3 sequence (DNA): TGTGCCAGTAGTCTCAGGGGCACTGAAGCTTTCTTT. Its protein product is CASSLRGTEAFF. This chain uses TRBV19 with TRBJ1-1; weak D call: TRBD1 (6 bases). Germline CDR1 is LNHDA and CDR2 is SQIVND (reference sequence). V was trimmed by 5 bases and J by 4 bases, leaving 8 bases between them. The CDR3 is made up of 12 amino acids.

The J gene is TRBJ1-1, the V gene TRBV7-2; 8 nucleotides match TRBD1. V dropped 6 bases and J dropped 0; count of bases not matched to a gene: 6. The CDR3 has 15 residues. Germline loops: CDR1 SGHTA, CDR2 FQGNSA. This CDR3 is CASRAGQGLNTEAFF. The DNA of the CDR3 is TGTGCCAGCAGGGCTGGACAGGGACTGAACACTGAAGCTTTCTTT.

V gene TRBV5-4 combines with J gene TRBJ2-7; no clear D gene. Germline V gene sequence: CDR1 SGHNT, CDR2 YYREEE (reference sequence). CDR3 length equals 12 residues. Trimming left V 3 bases short and J 7 bases short, with 11 bases between. The CDR3, as DNA: TGTGCCAGCAGCTCCCATACGCAGGAGCAGTACTTC. It encodes CASSSHTQEQYF.

This clone was counted a few times. The chain recombines TRBV19 with TRBJ1-6; D might be TRBD1 (5 bases). V was shortened by 11 bases and J by 6 bases, with 11 bases between the two germline ends. The CDR3 is made up of 12 amino acids. The germline V gene encodes CDR1 LNHDA and CDR2 SQIVND (reference sequence). CDR3 in amino acids: CALTVGNSPLHF. In DNA form, the CDR3 reads TGTGCCCTGACAGTGGGTAATTCACCCCTCCACTTT.

The chain links TRBV7-8 to TRBJ2-1, with 11 bases aligning to TRBD2. V was clipped by 6 bases and J by 2 bases; unmatched bases: 6. CDR3 length: 16 amino acids. Looked up from germline, CDR1 is SGHVS and CDR2 is FQNEAQ. CDR3 sequence reads: CASSTYSGGAYNEQFF. CDR3 nucleotides: TGTGCCAGCAGTACGTATAGCGGGGGGGCCTACAATGAGCAGTTCTTC.

CDR3 DNA sequence: TGTGCCAGCAGTTTCACACGGAGGACTGAAGCTTTCTTT. Its protein product is CASSFTRRTEAFF. V usage is TRBV6-2 or TRBV6-3 and J usage is TRBJ1-1; no firm D call. The CDR3 totals 13 residues. With 4 bases removed from V and 5 bases from J, the gap between germline ends came to 11 bases. CDR1 is MNHEY, CDR2 SVGEGT, per germline.

The V and J genes are TRBV6-5 and TRBJ2-3; D is undetermined. Germline V gene data show CDR1 as MNHEY and CDR2 as SVGAGI. The CDR3 contains 12 residues. V was shortened by 4 bases and J by 2 bases, with 4 bases between the two germline ends. The CDR3 region is CASSSSTDTQYF. The DNA for the CDR3 is TGTGCCAGCAGTTCTTCCACAGATACGCAGTATTTT.

J is TRBJ2-2 and V is TRBV5-5, with 8 bases lining up with TRBD2. Germline CDR1 reads SGHKS; CDR2 reads YYEKEE (reference sequence). This CDR3 has 15 amino acids. V lost 2 bases, J lost 3 bases, and 3 bases stayed unmatched. Here the CDR3 reads CASSFAGGYTGELFF. Written as DNA, the CDR3 is TGTGCCAGCAGCTTTGCGGGGGGCTACACCGGGGAGCTGTTTTTT.

This sequence joins TRBV6-5 and TRBJ1-2, with D uncertain. CDR1 MNHEY and CDR2 SVGAGI come from the germline V gene. This CDR3 has 14 amino acids. Trimming cost V 0 bases and J 2 bases, with 7 bases left between them. The CDR3 coding sequence is TGTGCCAGCAGTTACTCGGGGAGAAACTATGGCTACACCTTC. This encodes CASSYSGRNYGYTF.

This clone was counted a single time. The chain joins TRBV2 to TRBJ2-3; tentative D call: TRBD2 (6 bases). Germline V gene lookup returns CDR1 SNHLY and CDR2 FYNNEI. The V and J ends lost 8 bases and 0 bases respectively, with 18 bases between them. This CDR3 is 16 amino acids long. CDR3 sequence: CASCAGIYPSTDTQYF. The CDR3 DNA reads TGTGCCAGCTGCGCGGGGATATATCCTAGCACAGATACGCAGTATTTT.

Worth noting for this clone: Given a much more abundant clone one base away, this may be a read error. The rearrangement uses TRBV19 and TRBJ1-5; TRBD1 might be the D (6 bases). Trimming cost V 3 bases and J 3 bases, with 9 bases left between them. Per the germline V gene, CDR1 is LNHDA and CDR2 is SQIVND (reference sequence). CDR3 size: 14 residues. CDR3 in DNA: TGTGCCAGTAGTATCACAGGGTCCAATCAGCCCCAGCATTTT. Translation gives CASSITGSNQPQHF.